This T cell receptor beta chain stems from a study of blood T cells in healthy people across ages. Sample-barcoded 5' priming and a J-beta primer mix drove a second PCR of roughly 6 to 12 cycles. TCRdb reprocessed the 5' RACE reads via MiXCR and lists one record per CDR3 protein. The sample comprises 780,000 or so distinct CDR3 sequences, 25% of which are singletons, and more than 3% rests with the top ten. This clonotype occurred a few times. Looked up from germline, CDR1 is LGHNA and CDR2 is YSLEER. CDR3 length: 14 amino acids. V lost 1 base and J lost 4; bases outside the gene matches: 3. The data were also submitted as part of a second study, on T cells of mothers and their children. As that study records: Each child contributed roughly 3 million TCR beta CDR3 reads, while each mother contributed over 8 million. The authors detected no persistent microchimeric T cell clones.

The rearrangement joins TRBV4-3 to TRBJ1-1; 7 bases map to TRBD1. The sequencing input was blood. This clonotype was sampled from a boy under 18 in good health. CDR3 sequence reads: CASSQAQGITEAFF. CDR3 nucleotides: TGCGCCAGCAGCCAAGCACAGGGGATCACTGAAGCTTTCTTT.